The 23 T cell receptor beta chains presented below share a single source sample, sequenced in a study of blood T cell repertoires in COVID-19. Here immunoSEQ multiplex PCR was the method, and the copy in TCRdb shows in-frame clones only, minus some. The data contain around 150,000 clones, 79% of them singletons. The sample comprised peripheral blood. The receptors come from a man aged 45-65 years with active or convalescent COVID-19.

This clone was observed a few times. This rearrangement joins TRBV7-2 to TRBJ2-7; 8 nucleotides match TRBD1. V shed 5 bases and J 0 bases; nucleotides not matched to a gene: 12. Germline V lookup: CDR1 SGHTA, CDR2 FQGNSA. The CDR3 has 17 residues. Written as DNA, the CDR3 is TGTGCCAGCAGCGGAACCCCCGGACAGGGCTTCTCCTACGAGCAGTACTTC. Translation gives CASSGTPGQGFSYEQYF.

The V and J genes are TRBV9 and TRBJ2-5; TRBD2 matches 11 bases. V gave up 3 bases and J gave up 4 bases; unmatched junction bases: 11. The germline V gene encodes CDR1 SGDLS and CDR2 YYNGEE. CDR3 length: 17 residues. CDR3: CASSAGWRLAGGETQYF. The DNA for the CDR3 is TGTGCCAGCAGCGCCGGGTGGCGGCTAGCGGGAGGAGAGACCCAGTACTTC.

This clone appeared a few times. The rearrangement uses TRBV12-1 and TRBJ2-6; the D call TRBD1 from the table was never checked on the DNA. TRBV12-1 is a recognized pseudogene. The CDR3 is made up of 19 amino acids. In DNA, the CDR3 is TGTGCCAGCAGCTCCAGCCGGGGCAGGGGAAGGTCTGGGGCCAACGTCCTGACTTTC. Translated, it gives CASSSSRGRGRSGANVLTF.

V usage is TRBV7-9 and J usage is TRBJ2-5; 16 positions match TRBD2. V lost 5 bases and J lost 5; bases outside the gene matches: 8. Germline V gene lookup returns CDR1 SEHNR and CDR2 FQNEAQ (reference sequence). The CDR3 is made up of 17 amino acids. The chain's CDR3 is CASSPGLAGGAMETQYF. CDR3 DNA sequence: TGTGCCAGCAGCCCGGGACTAGCGGGGGGGGCGATGGAGACCCAGTACTTC. Full variable domain (missing parts from reference TRBV7-9 and TRBJ2-5): DTGVSQNPRHKITKRGQNVTFRCDPISEHNRLYWYRQTLGQGPEFLTYFQNEAQLEKSRLLSDRFSAERPKGSFSTLEIQRTEQGDSAMYLCASSPGLAGGAMETQYFGPGTRLLVL.

V gene TRBV27 combines with J gene TRBJ2-5, with 9 bases fitting TRBD1. The CDR3 loop spans 15 amino acids. J gave up 2 bases and V 6 bases, and 7 bases lay outside the gene matches. Per germline, CDR1 MNHEY and CDR2 SMNVEV (reference sequence). The CDR3 is CASRSGTGIQETQYF. The CDR3 DNA follows: TGTGCCAGCAGGTCCGGGACAGGGATTCAAGAGACCCAGTACTTC.

There are many counts of this clone. The chain couples TRBV2 to TRBJ1-1; D is ambiguous. Looked up from germline, CDR1 is SNHLY and CDR2 is FYNNEI. This CDR3 region has 14 residues. The ends were cut back, 0 bases at V and 5 bases at J, with 10 bases in the middle. Here the CDR3 DNA reads TGTGCCAGCAGTGAAGCGCCCGGGTGGACTGAAGCTTTCTTT. Amino acids: CASSEAPGWTEAFF. Supplemented by reference TRBV2 and TRBJ1-1, the full variable domain reads EPEVTQTPSHQVTQMGQEVILRCVPISNHLYFYWYRQILGQKVEFLVSFYNNEISEKSEIFDDQFSVERPDGSNFTLKIRSTKLEDSAMYFCASSEAPGWTEAFFGQGTRLTVV.

As concerns this clone: Other DNA sequences in the same sample also yield this CDR3. V usage is TRBV5-4 and J usage is TRBJ1-2, with 10 nucleotides matching TRBD1. Trimming at V came to 4 bases and at J to 0 bases, leaving 6 bases not matched to a gene. The length of the CDR3 is 16 residues. Germline CDR1 is SGHNT and CDR2 is YYREEE (reference sequence). The CDR3 DNA reads as TGTGCCAGCAGCGGAGGGACAGGGGCCCCTAACTATGGCTACACCTTC. This sequence encodes CASSGGTGAPNYGYTF.

Concerning this clone itself: At one end, the junction sequence differs from germline, possibly due to a read error. The chain employs TRBV28 and TRBJ1-1; 7 bases match TRBD1. The CDR3 sequence is 16 residues long. Per the germline V gene, CDR1 is MDHEN and CDR2 is SYDVKM. Here the CDR3 reads CASSLFRGDGNAEAFF. Written as DNA, the CDR3 is TGTGCCAGCAGTCTCTTCAGGGGGGACGGGAACGCTGAAGCTTTCTTT.

The chain employs TRBV7-3 and TRBJ2-1; TRBD2 agrees at 7 bases. CDR1 and CDR2 (germline): SGHTA, FQGTGA. Trimming removed 5 bases from V and 6 bases from J; junction bases left unmatched: 10. The CDR3 has 15 residues. Here the CDR3 reads CASSHTSAVFNEQFF. As DNA, the CDR3 is TGTGCCAGCAGCCACACTAGCGCCGTCTTCAATGAGCAGTTCTTC.

The table lists this clone with a few counts. The gene calls are TRBV28 and TRBJ2-1, with 8 bases identical to TRBD1. The trim removed 3 bases at V and 6 bases at J, leaving 10 bases unmatched. Germline V lookup: CDR1 MDHEN, CDR2 SYDVKM. The CDR3 is 16 residues long. In nucleotides, the CDR3 is TGTGCCAGCAGTTTCCCTACCTCCGACAGGGGCAATGAGCAGTTCTTC. It specifies CASSFPTSDRGNEQFF.

The chain is built from TRBV4-1 and TRBJ2-1; D is possibly TRBD2 (6 bases). The V end lost 0 bases, the J end lost 5 bases, and 8 bases lay between the germline ends. Germline lookup yields CDR1 MGHRA and CDR2 YSYEKL. CDR3 size: 14 residues. CDR3 amino acids: CASSQEQRDNEQFF. The CDR3 DNA reads as TGCGCCAGCAGCCAAGAGCAGCGGGACAATGAGCAGTTCTTC.

This chain connects TRBV6-4 to TRBJ2-1, with 7 positions matching TRBD2. The CDR3 spans 14 residues. The trim removed 5 bases at V and 5 bases at J, leaving 6 bases unmatched. Germline V CDR1 and CDR2: MRHNA, SNTAGT. The CDR3 region has the DNA TGTGCCAGCAGTCGGCGGGAGAGCGACAATGAGCAGTTCTTC. Protein sequence: CASSRRESDNEQFF.

Notes on this clone: Mismatch with germline at one junction end may stem from a read error. The chain has TRBV7-7 and TRBJ2-2, with 8 bases that match TRBD2. Germline-derived CDR1 and CDR2 are SSHAT and FNYEAQ (reference sequence). This CDR3 is 15 amino acids long. CDR3 DNA sequence: TGTGCTAGCAGCCGGGGACTAGTTAGCACCGGGGAGCTGTTTTTT. Its protein is CASSRGLVSTGELFF.

The rearrangement links TRBV19 to TRBJ1-4; 8 nucleotides align to TRBD1. The germline V gene encodes CDR1 LNHDA and CDR2 SQIVND (reference sequence). V shed 3 bases and J 1 base; nucleotides not matched to a gene: 1. The CDR3 runs to 15 residues. The CDR3, as DNA: TGTGCCAGTAGTATCACAGGGGGAACTAATGAAAAACTGTTTTTT. Translation: CASSITGGTNEKLFF.

The chain uses TRBV12-3 or TRBV12-4 and TRBJ2-1; D is possibly TRBD2 (5 bases). V gave up 2 bases and J gave up 8 bases, with 7 bases separating them. CDR3 length: 12 residues. As DNA, the CDR3 is TGTGCCAGCAGTTTACCCGGGGATGAGCAGTTCTTC. This encodes CASSLPGDEQFF.

This clone has a single count. The chain joins TRBV29-1 to TRBJ2-2; maybe TRBD1 (5 bases). Germline V lookup: CDR1 SQVTM, CDR2 ANQGSEA. CDR3 length: 13 residues. V lost 4 bases to trimming and J lost 6 bases, with 12 bases between them. The CDR3 sequence: CSVGQGGAGELFF. The DNA for the CDR3 is TGCAGCGTTGGTCAGGGTGGCGCCGGGGAGCTGTTTTTT.

The rearrangement links TRBV7-3 to TRBJ1-4; possible D gene TRBD1, 6 bases. Germline V gene sequence: CDR1 SGHTA, CDR2 FQGTGA. The CDR3 has 15 residues. Trimming stripped 1 base from V and 3 bases from J, with 9 bases between. CDR3 DNA sequence: TGTGCCAGCAGCTTAAACGGGGGGCCTAATGAAAAACTGTTTTTT. Its protein is CASSLNGGPNEKLFF.

The chain joins TRBV6-5 to TRBJ2-7, with a weak D call TRBD1 (6 bases). Trimming cost V 2 bases and J 6 bases, with 8 bases left between them. Looked up from germline, CDR1 is MNHEY and CDR2 is SVGAGI. The CDR3 runs 12 residues. In nucleotides, the CDR3 is TGTGCCAGCAGTTACCGGACAGCCGAGCAGTACTTC. This gives the protein CASSYRTAEQYF.

This clone was picked up a small number of times. The genes are TRBV3-1 (or the pseudogene TRBV3-2) and TRBJ2-2, with 11 bases identical to TRBD2. V lost 4 bases to trimming and J lost 5 bases; unmatched junction nucleotides: 0. CDR3 length equals 14 residues. Germline V gene sequence: CDR1 LGHDT, CDR2 YNNKEL (reference sequence). CDR3 residues: CASSLAGGTGELFF. The CDR3 DNA sequence: TGTGCCAGCAGCCTAGCGGGAGGGACCGGGGAGCTGTTTTTT.

This clone has just a few counts. The rearrangement joins TRBV6-5 to TRBJ2-7; 8 bases are a match to TRBD2. The length of the CDR3 is 14 residues. Germline V gives CDR1 MNHEY, CDR2 SVGAGI. With 5 bases clipped from V and 2 bases from J, the junction kept 5 bases outside the gene matches. The CDR3 is CASSLSGGTYEQYF. The CDR3 nucleotides are TGTGCCAGCAGTCTAAGCGGGGGCACCTACGAGCAGTACTTC.

The genes are TRBV6-5 and TRBJ2-1; 8 positions agree with TRBD2. Germline CDR1 reads MNHEY; CDR2 reads SVGAGI. CDR3 length: 14 residues. The trim removed 5 bases at V and 8 bases at J, leaving 8 bases unmatched. DNA of the CDR3: TGTGCCAGCAGTCCGACTAGCGCCGTCCATGAGCAGTTCTTC. It encodes CASSPTSAVHEQFF.

This clone was counted a few times. The gene calls are TRBV7-2 and TRBJ2-1; a possible D gene is TRBD1 (6 bases). Germline V CDR1 and CDR2: SGHTA, FQGNSA. Trimming left V 1 base short and J 7 bases short, with 14 bases between. The CDR3 runs 15 residues. The CDR3 loop is CASSLGTDGTNEQFF. For the CDR3, the DNA is TGTGCCAGCAGCTTAGGCACGGATGGGACAAATGAGCAGTTCTTC.

The rearrangement joins TRBV13 to TRBJ2-7, with TRBD2 identical over 13 bases. In germline, CDR1 is PRHDT, CDR2 FYEKMQ (reference sequence). The CDR3 runs to 17 residues. V trimming: 7 bases; J trimming: 0 bases; junction bases outside the gene matches: 9. The CDR3 DNA sequence: TGTGCCAGCACCCTAGGTGGACTAGCGGGAGACTCCTACGAGCAGTACTTC. Encoded protein: CASTLGGLAGDSYEQYF.